One and the same sample provided the 9 T cell receptor beta chains below, sequenced in a study of blood T cell repertoires in COVID-19. Sequencing used immunoSEQ multiplex PCR; TCRdb keeps in-frame clones, though not all of them. The sample contains about 120,000 clones, approximately 86% of which appear only once. The source material was peripheral blood. These receptors were collected from a human donor in a cohort sampled during active COVID-19.

J is TRBJ1-2 and V is TRBV29-1, with TRBD1 matching over 7 bases. V shed 3 bases and J 0 bases; nucleotides not matched to a gene: 7. This CDR3 has 15 residues. Germline loops: CDR1 SQVTM, CDR2 ANQGSEA. For the CDR3, the DNA is TGCAGCGTTGAGGTCCGACAGGGATCTAACTATGGCTACACCTTC. It specifies CSVEVRQGSNYGYTF.

The CDR3 DNA sequence: TGTGCCAGCTACCTGGGAGAAGGGAGGGGCTACACCTTC. Translation: CASYLGEGRGYTF. This chain connects TRBV28 to TRBJ1-2, with D unclear. The germline gives CDR1 MDHEN, CDR2 SYDVKM. The CDR3 is 13 residues long. V was shortened by 8 bases and J by 8 bases, with 18 bases between the two germline ends.

The J gene is TRBJ2-1, the V gene TRBV29-1, with 10 bases aligning to TRBD2. Germline assignment: CDR1 SQVTM and CDR2 ANQGSEA. With V trimmed by 6 bases and J by 10 bases, 9 bases remained unmatched. The CDR3 is made up of 13 amino acids. CDR3 sequence (DNA): TGCAGCGTCCGAGCGGGGGGGCTTTACGAGCAGTTCTTC. Its protein is CSVRAGGLYEQFF.

The J gene is TRBJ1-2, the V gene TRBV19, with a possible D match to TRBD1 (6 bases). Germline values: CDR1 LNHDA, CDR2 SQIVND (reference sequence). The CDR3 consists of 15 residues. With 10 bases removed from V and 4 bases from J, the gap between germline ends came to 22 bases. CDR3 region: CATTTDRDTVYGYTF. Written as DNA, the CDR3 is TGTGCCACTACCACTGATCGGGACACCGTCTATGGCTACACCTTC.

V is TRBV7-6 and J is TRBJ2-1; D is possibly TRBD2 (6 bases). The length of the CDR3 is 16 residues. The germline V gene has CDR1 SGHVS and CDR2 FNYEAQ. Between the trimmed V and J ends, which lost 2 bases and 0 bases, there was a span of 11 bases. The CDR3 coding sequence is TGTGCCAGCAGCTTAATCGGGGGTGTCTCCTACAATGAGCAGTTCTTC. It codes for CASSLIGGVSYNEQFF.

V gene TRBV7-6 combines with J gene TRBJ1-3, with D uncertain. The CDR3 consists of 16 residues. Trimming took off 1 base at V and 1 base at J, with 11 bases between the two ends. Germline assignment: CDR1 SGHVS and CDR2 FNYEAQ. CDR3: CASSLGHPGSGNTIYF. The CDR3 DNA reads TGTGCCAGCAGCTTAGGACACCCTGGGTCTGGAAACACCATATATTTT. Looking up the rest from reference TRBV7-6 and TRBJ1-3 gives the full variable domain: GAGVSQSPRYKVTKRGQDVALRCDPISGHVSLYWYRQALGQGPEFLTYFNYEAQQDKSGLPNDRFSAERPEGSISTLTIQRTEQRDSAMYRCASSLGHPGSGNTIYFGEGSWLTVV.

The J gene is TRBJ2-2, the V gene TRBV5-1, with D unresolved. The germline V and J ends were trimmed by 0 bases and 6 bases, with 15 bases remaining between them. Per germline, CDR1 SGHRS and CDR2 YFSETQ. The CDR3 spans 16 residues. This CDR3 reads CASSLESARDPGELFF. The CDR3 DNA reads as TGCGCCAGCAGCTTGGAGAGCGCTAGAGACCCCGGGGAGCTGTTTTTT.

This clone appeared a single time. This chain uses TRBV5-1 with TRBJ2-7, with D perhaps matching TRBD1 (6 bases). Germline loops: CDR1 SGHRS, CDR2 YFSETQ. With 0 bases removed from V and 2 bases from J, the gap between germline ends came to 12 bases. CDR3 length: 15 residues. DNA of the CDR3: TGCGCCAGCAGCTTGGACCCAGGGGTAACCTACGAGCAGTACTTC. Translation gives CASSLDPGVTYEQYF.

The rearrangement uses TRBV5-1 and TRBJ1-1, with 10 nucleotides matching TRBD1. From germline, CDR1 is SGHRS and CDR2 YFSETQ. Germline trimming cut 4 bases from V and 4 bases from J; bases unmatched to any gene: 10. The CDR3 spans 16 residues. CDR3 bases: TGCGCCAGCAGCCCCGGGACAGGGGTGGGTCTCACTGAAGCTTTCTTT. Amino acids: CASSPGTGVGLTEAFF.